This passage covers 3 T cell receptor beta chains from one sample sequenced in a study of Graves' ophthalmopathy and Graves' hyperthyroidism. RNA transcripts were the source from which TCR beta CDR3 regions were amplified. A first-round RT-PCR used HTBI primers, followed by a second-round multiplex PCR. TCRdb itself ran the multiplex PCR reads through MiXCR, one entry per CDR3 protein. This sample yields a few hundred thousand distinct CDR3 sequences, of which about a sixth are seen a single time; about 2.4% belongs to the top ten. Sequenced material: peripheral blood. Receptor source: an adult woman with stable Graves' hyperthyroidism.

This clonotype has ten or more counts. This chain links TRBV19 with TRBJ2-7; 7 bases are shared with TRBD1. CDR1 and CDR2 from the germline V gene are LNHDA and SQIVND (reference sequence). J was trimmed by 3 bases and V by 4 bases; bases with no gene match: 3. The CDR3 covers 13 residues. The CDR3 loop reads CASSRQGFYEQYF. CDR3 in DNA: TGTGCCAGTAGTAGACAGGGTTTCTACGAGCAGTACTTC.

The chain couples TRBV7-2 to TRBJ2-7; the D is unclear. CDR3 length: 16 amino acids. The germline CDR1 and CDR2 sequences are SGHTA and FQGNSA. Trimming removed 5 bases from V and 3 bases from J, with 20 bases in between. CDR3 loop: CASSLQATNPNYEQYF. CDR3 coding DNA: TGTGCCAGCAGCCTCCAGGCTACCAACCCCAACTACGAGCAGTACTTC.

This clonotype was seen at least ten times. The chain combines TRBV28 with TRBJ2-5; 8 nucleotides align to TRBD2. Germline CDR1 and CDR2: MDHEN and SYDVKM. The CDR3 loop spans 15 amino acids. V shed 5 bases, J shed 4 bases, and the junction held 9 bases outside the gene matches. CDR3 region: CASSGAGDRVETQYF. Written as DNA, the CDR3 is TGTGCCAGCAGTGGAGCGGGAGATAGGGTAGAGACCCAGTACTTC.